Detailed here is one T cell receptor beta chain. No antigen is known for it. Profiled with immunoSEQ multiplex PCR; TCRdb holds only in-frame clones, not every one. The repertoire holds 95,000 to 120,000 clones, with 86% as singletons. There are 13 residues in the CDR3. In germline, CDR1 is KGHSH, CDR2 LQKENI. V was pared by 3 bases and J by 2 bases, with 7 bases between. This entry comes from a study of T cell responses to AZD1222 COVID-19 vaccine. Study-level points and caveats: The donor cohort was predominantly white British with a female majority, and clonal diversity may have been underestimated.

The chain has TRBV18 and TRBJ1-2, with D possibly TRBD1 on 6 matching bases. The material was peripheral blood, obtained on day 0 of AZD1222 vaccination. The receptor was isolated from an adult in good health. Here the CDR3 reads CASSPTGNYGYTF. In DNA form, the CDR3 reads TGTGCCAGCTCACCGACAGGAAACTATGGCTACACCTTC.